This note documents a single TCR beta chain sequence. The antigen is unknown. The data belong to a study of cytomegalovirus exposure and HLA in healthy donors. Overall study context: Early release data held roughly 90 million unique TCRs from HLA-typed donors. Approximately 81% of approximately 400 genotyped donors fell in the Caucasian-associated ancestry cluster.

Study observations and caveats: The listing of roughly 160 TCR beta chains classed them as cytomegalovirus-associated.

Per the germline V gene, CDR1 is SGHVS and CDR2 is FQNEAQ. V lost 5 bases to trimming and J lost 4 bases; unmatched junction nucleotides: 2. The CDR3 is 14 residues long. The PCR had 60 Vbeta and 13 Jbeta primers. Original processing methods: Among the unique TCR beta chains that a later analysis counted, about 81 million in all, approximately 12 million were shared. Method: immunoSEQ multiplex PCR; TCRdb's copy keeps in-frame clones and lacks some. The DNA gave D and trimming, while V, J and clone size come from that table. The sample records roughly 180,000 clones, approximately 85% being singletons.

J is TRBJ2-1 and V is TRBV7-8, with 10 bases aligning to TRBD2. The sequenced sample consisted of PBMCs. This receptor was identified in a man younger than 35 in good health and CMV-seropositive. The CDR3 sequence is CASSPTSGYNEQFF. CDR3 nucleotide sequence: TGTGCCAGCAGCCCGACTAGCGGGTACAATGAGCAGTTCTTC.